This T cell receptor (beta chain) was identified in a study of blood T cell repertoires in COVID-19. Overall study context: Sources were T cells, B-cell-depleted T cells, or PBMCs; the material itself was cDNA or gDNA.

Some clones are missing from TCRdb's copy, which holds only in-frame ones; the method was immunoSEQ multiplex PCR. The table records 150,000 to 200,000 clones, 80% to 85% of them present only once. Patients from Seattle were sampled longitudinally, starting during active infection. The sample consisted of peripheral blood. The origin of this receptor is a woman in her 70s with COVID-19, enrolled during active disease.

DNA of the CDR3: TGTGCCAGTAGTACCCGAGGTAGCGGGAGTATCTACGAGCAGTACTTC. As protein: CASSTRGSGSIYEQYF. This chain links TRBV19 with TRBJ2-7; TRBD2 matches 9 bases. Germline CDR1 reads LNHDA; CDR2 reads SQIVND (reference sequence). The CDR3 is made up of 16 amino acids. With 4 bases clipped from V and 3 bases from J, the junction kept 10 bases outside the gene matches.